Shown below are 22 T cell receptor beta chains from a single sample sequenced in a study of sequential checkpoint blockade in melanoma. Measured with immunoSEQ multiplex PCR; TCRdb has only the in-frame clones, and not every one. Among approximately 34,000 clones listed, almost 85% were seen once. As to treatment: randomized to nivolumab then ipilimumab (arm A) or the reverse (arm B). The sequencing used CD8+ T cells sorted from blood (inferred from file names), collected from a patient given nivolumab and ipilimumab in sequence. These TCRs come from a human donor with melanoma.

The chain combines TRBV9 with TRBJ2-1; 7 bases agree with TRBD2. The CDR3 sequence is 14 residues long. The ends lost 0 bases at V and 3 bases at J; junction bases unmatched: 0. Germline V gives CDR1 SGDLS, CDR2 YYNGEE. The CDR3 protein is CASSVGTSYNEQFF. Here the CDR3 DNA reads TGTGCCAGCAGCGTAGGGACTAGCTACAATGAGCAGTTCTTC.

In its sample, this clone was seen a few times. This rearrangement joins TRBV7-9 to TRBJ2-1, with D possibly TRBD1 on 5 matching bases. In germline, CDR1 is SEHNR, CDR2 FQNEAQ (reference sequence). V was shortened by 5 bases and J by 7 bases, with 12 bases between the two germline ends. CDR3 size: 13 residues. CDR3: CASSARQTNEQFF. The CDR3 DNA sequence: TGTGCCAGCAGCGCGAGACAGACGAATGAGCAGTTCTTC.

The rearrangement uses TRBV27 and TRBJ1-2, with D unclear. This CDR3 region has 14 residues. The V gene's germline CDR1 is MNHEY and CDR2 SMNVEV (reference sequence). V gave up 6 bases and J gave up 1 base, with 12 bases separating them. In DNA form, the CDR3 reads TGTGCCAGCAGACCCGGCGGCGTTAACTATGGCTACACCTTC. This codes for CASRPGGVNYGYTF.

CDR3 nucleotide sequence: TGCAGCGCACTAAGCTCTGGGGCCAACGTCCTGACTTTC. Protein product: CSALSSGANVLTF. This sequence joins TRBV29-1 and TRBJ2-6; D not resolved. CDR1 is SQVTM, CDR2 ANQGSEA, per germline. The CDR3 is 13 amino acids. Trimming cost V 7 bases and J 0 bases, with 7 bases left between them.

The chain links TRBV11-1 to TRBJ2-7; 10 nucleotides line up with TRBD2. There are 19 residues in the CDR3. J lost 0 bases, V lost 4 bases, and 15 bases had no gene match. CDR1 and CDR2 (germline): SGHAT, FQDESV (reference sequence). The chain's CDR3 is CASSSDEMSQREGSYEQYF. Here the CDR3 DNA reads TGTGCCAGCAGCTCCGATGAAATGAGTCAGCGGGAGGGCTCCTACGAGCAGTACTTC.

This rearrangement joins TRBV6-5 to TRBJ2-1; D ambiguous. The CDR3 sequence is 13 residues long. Trimming left V 7 bases short and J 5 bases short, with 12 bases between. CDR1 and CDR2 from the germline V gene are MNHEY and SVGAGI. The CDR3 coding sequence is TGTGCCAGCACTAACAGACGCGACAATGAGCAGTTCTTC. Translation gives CASTNRRDNEQFF.

The J gene is TRBJ2-7, the V gene TRBV4-1; D may be TRBD2 (5 bases). The CDR3 is made up of 15 amino acids. The germline V gene encodes CDR1 MGHRA and CDR2 YSYEKL. Trimming pared 0 bases from V and 5 bases from J, leaving 14 bases between. This chain's CDR3 is CASSQEAGVLDEQYF. CDR3 in DNA: TGCGCCAGCAGCCAAGAGGCGGGTGTTCTCGACGAGCAGTACTTC.

CDR3 loop: CSVWDISTEQYF. CDR3 nucleotides: TGCAGCGTCTGGGACATCTCTACCGAGCAGTACTTC. The V and J genes are TRBV29-1 and TRBJ2-7; TRBD1 is a possible D gene (6 bases). V was shortened by 6 bases and J by 6 bases, with 15 bases between the two germline ends. From germline, CDR1 is SQVTM and CDR2 ANQGSEA. This CDR3 is 12 amino acids long.

The gene calls are TRBV28 and TRBJ1-1, with D tentatively TRBD1 (5 bases). The CDR3 loop spans 13 amino acids. The germline V and J ends were trimmed by 3 bases and 8 bases, with 13 bases remaining between them. Germline V gene lookup returns CDR1 MDHEN and CDR2 SYDVKM. CDR3 residues: CASSLAGTEEAFF. In DNA form, the CDR3 reads TGTGCCAGCAGTTTGGCGGGGACCGAGGAAGCTTTCTTT. Variable domain in full (rest from reference TRBV28 and TRBJ1-1): DVKVTQSSRYLVKRTGEKVFLECVQDMDHENMFWYRQDPGLGLRLIYFSYDVKMKEKGDIPEGYSVSREKKERFSLILESASTNQTSMYLCASSLAGTEEAFFGQGTRLTVV.

The V and J genes are TRBV27 and TRBJ1-1, with unresolved D. CDR1 and CDR2 (germline): MNHEY, SMNVEV (reference sequence). The CDR3 is 14 residues long. The V gene lost 3 bases and the J gene lost 2 bases, with 10 bases spanning the gap. The DNA of the CDR3 is TGTGCCAGCAGTTTCAGGATCCCTAACACTGAAGCTTTCTTT. Amino acids: CASSFRIPNTEAFF.

The chain has TRBV27 and TRBJ1-2; 9 bases line up with TRBD1. The V gene's germline CDR1 is MNHEY and CDR2 SMNVEV (reference sequence). J gave up 4 bases and V 3 bases, and 3 bases lay outside the gene matches. The CDR3 contains 14 residues. CDR3 region: CASSLGQGAYGYTF. Here the CDR3 DNA reads TGTGCCAGCAGTTTGGGACAGGGTGCCTATGGCTACACCTTC.

The chain employs TRBV7-8 and TRBJ2-5; 7 bases are a match to TRBD1. V shed 1 base and J 7 bases; nucleotides not matched to a gene: 6. The CDR3 sequence is 14 residues long. Germline CDR1 reads SGHVS; CDR2 reads FQNEAQ. The CDR3 is CASSLGQGVGTQYF. The CDR3 nucleotides are TGTGCCAGCAGCTTAGGTCAGGGGGTTGGGACCCAGTACTTC.

This chain connects TRBV15 to TRBJ1-1; 8 positions match TRBD1. Germline V gene lookup returns CDR1 LNHNV and CDR2 YYDKDF (reference sequence). V trimming: 8 bases; J trimming: 4 bases; junction bases outside the gene matches: 6. The CDR3 is made up of 13 amino acids. The CDR3 DNA is TGTGCCACCCAAGGACAGGGAGGCACTGAAGCTTTCTTT. This translates into CATQGQGGTEAFF.

The rearrangement uses TRBV27 and TRBJ2-5; the match to TRBD1 covers 10 bases. The J call could be wrong; TRBJ2-7 is a better fit for the DNA end. CDR1 and CDR2 from the germline V gene are MNHEY and SMNVEV (reference sequence). The length of the CDR3 is 13 residues. In DNA form, the CDR3 reads TGTGCCAGCTCGGGAGACAGGGGGCGCGAGCAGTACTTC. Residues: CASSGDRGREQYF.

The chain couples TRBV29-1 to TRBJ1-4; TRBD1 might be the D (5 bases). Trimming cost V 3 bases and J 5 bases, with 10 bases left between them. Germline V gene lookup returns CDR1 SQVTM and CDR2 ANQGSEA. The CDR3 contains 13 residues. CDR3 region: CSVETATNEKLFF. The CDR3 coding sequence is TGCAGCGTTGAGACAGCGACGAATGAAAAACTGTTTTTT.

The rearrangement joins TRBV27 to TRBJ2-7, with TRBD1 matching over 7 bases. Trimming took 5 bases from V and 4 from J; bases not matched to a gene: 8. The germline V gene has CDR1 MNHEY and CDR2 SMNVEV (reference sequence). This CDR3 comprises 14 residues. Written as DNA, the CDR3 is TGTGCCAGCAGTCCCCCGGGACAGTTTTACGAGCAGTACTTC. This codes for CASSPPGQFYEQYF.

The chain links TRBV27 to TRBJ1-2, with TRBD1 identical over 7 bases. The CDR3 runs 13 residues. Germline V gives CDR1 MNHEY, CDR2 SMNVEV (reference sequence). V shed 5 bases and J 7 bases; nucleotides not matched to a gene: 7. In nucleotides, the CDR3 is TGTGCCAGCAGTACGACAGGGAAGGCTGGCTACACCTTC. Its protein product is CASSTTGKAGYTF.

This chain uses TRBV5-6 with TRBJ1-1; D call uncertain. V lost 0 bases and J lost 6, with 9 bases in between. Germline V gene data show CDR1 as SGHDT and CDR2 as YYEEEE. The CDR3 runs to 13 residues. Written as DNA, the CDR3 is TGTGCCAGCAGCTTGGGAGGGATCGCTGAAGCTTTCTTT. Its protein is CASSLGGIAEAFF.

This clone was observed a handful of times. The chain is built from TRBV19 and TRBJ1-6; weak D call: TRBD1 (5 bases). The CDR3 contains 15 residues. The V and J ends lost 6 bases and 14 bases respectively, with 23 bases between them. The germline gives CDR1 LNHDA, CDR2 SQIVND (reference sequence). The CDR3 loop reads CASSLWTGTDRSLHF. The CDR3 nucleotides are TGTGCCAGTAGCCTTTGGACCGGGACTGACCGATCCCTCCACTTT.

This chain links TRBV7-6 with TRBJ2-1; possible D gene TRBD2, 5 bases. Germline V lookup: CDR1 SGHVS, CDR2 FNYEAQ. The V end lost 4 bases, the J end lost 7 bases, and 17 bases lay between the germline ends. There are 15 residues in the CDR3. This chain's CDR3 is CASSWLGGGGNEQFF. The CDR3 DNA sequence: TGTGCCAGCAGCTGGTTGGGCGGAGGCGGGAATGAGCAGTTCTTC.

The chain's CDR3 is CASSQDKTWRDYGYTF. DNA of the CDR3: TGCGCCAGCAGCCAAGATAAAACCTGGAGGGACTATGGCTACACCTTC. The chain joins TRBV4-1 to TRBJ1-2; D is unclear. Germline V gives CDR1 MGHRA, CDR2 YSYEKL. V lost 0 bases to trimming and J lost 3 bases, with 14 bases between them. The CDR3 spans 16 residues.

The chain has TRBV5-4 and TRBJ1-2, with D tentatively TRBD1 (6 bases). The CDR3 is 14 residues long. The germline CDR1 and CDR2 sequences are SGHNT and YYREEE (reference sequence). Trimming pared 0 bases from V and 2 bases from J, leaving 8 bases between. The CDR3 spells CASSLGGPNYGYTF. DNA of the CDR3: TGTGCCAGCAGCTTGGGGGGGCCGAACTATGGCTACACCTTC.